This record covers a single TCR beta chain. The data stem from a study of blood T cell repertoires in COVID-19. Study context: The United States, Italy and Spain provided the acute and convalescent COVID-19 samples.

Original processing notes: Reference gene primer amplification gave estimated nucleated cell counts. Assay: immunoSEQ multiplex PCR; the TCRdb copy retains only in-frame clones and omits some. Clonal size and the V and J genes are those of that table, whereas D and trimming came from the DNA. This sample has fewer than 450,000 clones, with approximately 90% found just once. Recruitment covered 25 or so US areas and drew participants whose ages spanned about 18 to 100 years. The V gene end was trimmed by 6 bases and the J gene end by 4 bases; junction bases not matched to a gene: 8. The CDR3 has 15 amino acids. Germline values: CDR1 MNHEY, CDR2 SVGAGI.

J is TRBJ2-2 and V is TRBV6-5; 7 bases match TRBD1. The receptor was derived from a woman between 18 and 29 years old who had recovered from COVID-19. The specimen sequenced was PBMCs or T cells enriched from blood (not recorded which). The CDR3 is CASRHGQDSTGELFF. The CDR3 DNA reads as TGTGCCAGCAGACATGGACAGGACTCCACCGGGGAGCTGTTTTTT.